This TCR beta chain was identified during a study of blood T cell repertoires in COVID-19. Study-wide context: PBMCs, B-cell-depleted T cells, or T cells were the source of the cDNA or gDNA that made up the material.

Losses at the gene ends were 2 bases for V and 3 bases for J; bases not matched to a gene: 5. Germline CDR1 reads KGHSY; CDR2 reads FQNENV. The CDR3 is 15 residues long. The cohort comprised adults aged 18 to 89 years residing in approximately 22 US areas. It was within 2 weeks before study entry that exposed participants met a COVID-19 case. Authors' data handling: Estimated nucleated cell counts came from reference gene primer amplification. The data were produced by immunoSEQ multiplex PCR, yet TCRdb's version contains in-frame clones alone and is incomplete. V and J calls and clone size are those listed in that table; D and trimming were worked out from the DNA. The data contain 150,000 to 200,000 clones, 80% of them seen just once; the ten biggest clones take up 13% to 15%.

Material: PBMCs or T cells enriched from blood (not recorded which). The chain combines TRBV16 with TRBJ2-7, with 9 bases fitting TRBD2. This clonotype originated in a man between 60 and 75 years old who had been exposed to COVID-19. CDR3 protein: CASSQGPSGIYEQYF. The CDR3 bases are TGTGCCAGCAGCCAAGGGCCTAGCGGGATCTACGAGCAGTACTTC.